The text below deals with one T cell receptor (beta chain). The target of this receptor is not known. An end of the junction does not agree with germline; a read error may underlie this. This entry is derived from a study of blood T cell repertoires in COVID-19 (dated by TCRdb to 2019 to 2021). With regard to the full study: Samples from collaborators originated in the United States, Italy and Spain and spanned both the acute and convalescent phases of COVID-19. The material from the prospective study consisted of cDNA or gDNA derived from T cells, B-cell-depleted T cells, or PBMCs. Deeply sampled blood TCRbeta repertoires from subjects exposed to, actively infected with, or recovered from COVID-19 were included in the dataset. A freely available public database, intended as a resource for researchers studying the immune response to SARS-CoV-2, is where the repertoires were released. Samples were obtained from the ongoing ImmuneRACE study (first 160 participants) and from 1,254 subjects provided by 6 global collaborators. Sample metadata almost always included a de-identified subject ID, COVID-19 status, age in years and sex. HLA class I and class II types, where available, came from metadata supplied by the sample provider rather than from assay-based typing.

The CDR3, cysteine through phenylalanine, is 14 amino acids long. CDR3 DNA is the only sequence kept; it has 42 bases, read in frame from the first base. Taken from the germline V gene, the CDR1 and CDR2 loops are SGHTA and FQGNSA. Results and caveats for the whole study, not just this receptor: How much clinical and demographic metadata was included differed by source and by participant, and the metadata was provided uncurated.

The immunoSEQ Assay, a bias-controlled multiplex PCR, was used to amplify TCRbeta CDR3 regions from genomic DNA. Regarding the original processing steps: Nucleated cell counts per sample were estimated from amplification of reference gene primers within the assay. To quantify the absolute abundance of each unique TCRbeta CDR3 rearrangement, sequence reads were collapsed and filtered. For each sample, productive Simpson clonality was calculated as the square root of Simpson's diversity index across productive rearrangements. Here the immuneACCESS table is served through TCRdb, limited to in-frame sequences with V and J called. Missing clones are a known gap in these copies; in checked studies unresolved V genes cover under half, and the rest lacks a known reason. D and trimming come from the DNA, and the V and J calls and clone size come from that table. The table for this sample lists a few hundred thousand clones; under 90% of them were counted only once. About 0.94% of the sample rests with the top ten.

A second Seattle source provided samples from volunteer blood donors who had recovered from COVID-19. Each collaborating institution followed its own protocols to collect whole blood in K2EDTA tubes. For TCRbeta analysis, collaborator samples were shipped as frozen whole blood, as isolated PBMCs, or as DNA extracted from either sample type. Sequencing used peripheral blood. The sequence is built from TRBV7-2 and TRBJ2-7; 7 nucleotides in the junction match TRBD1. The source of this sequence is a woman aged 40 to 55 who had recovered from COVID-19. The CDR3 here reads CASSLGQTTYQQYF. The DNA is as follows: TGTGCCAGCAGCTTGGGACAGACCACCTACCAGCAGTACTTC.